This TCR beta chain originates from a study of response to subunit inactivated influenza vaccine. TCRdb itself ran the RT-PCR reads through MiXCR, one entry per CDR3 protein. This sample has a few hundred thousand distinct CDR3 sequences, with over 9% found just once. This CDR3 has 14 amino acids. The germline V and J ends were trimmed by 6 bases and 5 bases, with 16 bases remaining between them. These data are also associated with another study on T cells expressing NK-cell markers. That work states: With UMIs, 5'RACE template switching was used to make TCR beta cDNA. CD3+CD56+NKG2C+, CD3+CD56+NKG2C- and CD3+CD56-NKG2C+ T cells, once sorted, supplied the TCR beta repertoires. Sequenced donors, eight in total, included seven who were HCMV-seropositive and one who was seronegative. Leadership of the CD3+CD56-NKG2C+ fraction also belonged to these clonotypes in a handful of donors.

Source: PBMCs from blood, taken on the day of vaccination. This chain joins TRBV12-3 or TRBV12-4 and TRBJ1-1; D is perhaps TRBD1 (6 bases). The sequence came from a man between 50 and 59 years old who received an inactivated influenza vaccine. For the CDR3, the DNA is TGTGCCAGCAGGTACACGGGGGCACAAACTGAAGCTTTCTTT. Its protein is CASRYTGAQTEAFF.